The sequence of this T cell receptor beta chain was determined in a study of Tregs in tolerant kidney transplant recipients. The V and J ends lost 4 bases and 4 bases respectively, with 11 bases between them. CDR1 LNHDA and CDR2 SQIVND come from the germline V gene (reference sequence). There are 14 residues in the CDR3. Assay: immunoSEQ multiplex PCR; the TCRdb copy retains only in-frame clones and omits some. The table lists over 60,000 clones, roughly 98% of them singletons, with roughly 0.59% in the top ten. The chain employs TRBV19 and TRBJ1-5; the D gene is possibly TRBD1 (6 bases). The specimen comprised CD4+ T cells from blood, sampled before the transplant. The sequence came from a human donor who received a combined kidney and bone marrow transplant. The CDR3 bases are TGTGCCAGTAGTAAACAGGGTGGTAATCAGCCCCAGCATTTT. This sequence encodes CASSKQGGNQPQHF. Complete variable domain (other parts from reference TRBV19 and TRBJ1-5): DGGITQSPKYLFRKEGQNVTLSCEQNLNHDAMYWYRQDPGQGLRLIYYSQIVNDFQKGDIAEGYSVSREKKESFPLTVTSAQKNPTAFYLCASSKQGGNQPQHFGDGTRLSIL.